Below are 14 T cell receptor beta chains sequenced from a single sample in a study of blood T cell repertoires in COVID-19. This table comes from immunoSEQ multiplex PCR, and its TCRdb copy is limited to in-frame clones, with some not included. Among about 330,000 clones listed, approximately 82% were seen once. Sequenced: peripheral blood. The receptors shown here come from a woman aged 45-65 years with acute or convalescent COVID-19.

A note on this clone: The same CDR3 also results from other DNA sequences found in this sample. This rearrangement joins TRBV24-1 to TRBJ1-1, with a weak D call TRBD1 (5 bases). Trimming stripped 4 bases from V and 3 bases from J, with 8 bases between. Germline V gene data show CDR1 as KGHDR and CDR2 as SFDVKD. CDR3 size: 13 residues. The CDR3 region has the DNA TGTGCCACCAGTGACTGGGGGGACACTGAAGCTTTCTTT. Amino acid sequence: CATSDWGDTEAFF.

The rearrangement uses TRBV29-1 and TRBJ1-2; D is unresolved. The V end was cut by 7 bases, the J end by 2 bases, with 14 bases between. Germline V gene lookup returns CDR1 SQVTM and CDR2 ANQGSEA. CDR3 length: 13 amino acids. CDR3 amino acids: CSAEGRMNYGYTF. The CDR3 bases are TGCAGCGCCGAGGGCAGGATGAACTATGGCTACACCTTC.

The gene calls are TRBV3-1 (or the pseudogene TRBV3-2) and TRBJ2-1; 7 nucleotides align to TRBD1. This CDR3 comprises 15 residues. Germline lookup yields CDR1 LGHDT and CDR2 YNNKEL (reference sequence). V shed 4 bases, J shed 2 bases, and the junction held 5 bases outside the gene matches. CDR3 DNA sequence: TGTGCCAGCAGCCCCGGGACAGTAACCTACAATGAGCAGTTCTTC. This codes for CASSPGTVTYNEQFF.

The V gene is TRBV2, the J gene TRBJ1-2; D is undetermined. The CDR3 contains 11 residues. Germline V gene data show CDR1 as SNHLY and CDR2 as FYNNEI. The V end lost 9 bases, the J end lost 8 bases, and 13 bases lay between the germline ends. The CDR3 nucleotides are TGTGCCAGTGGCCCCGCTAGCGGCTACACCTTC. This translates into CASGPASGYTF. Full variable domain (outside the CDR3, taken from reference TRBV2 and TRBJ1-2): EPEVTQTPSHQVTQMGQEVILRCVPISNHLYFYWYRQILGQKVEFLVSFYNNEISEKSEIFDDQFSVERPDGSNFTLKIRSTKLEDSAMYFCASGPASGYTFGSGTRLTVV.

This clone appeared once. This sequence joins TRBV4-3 and TRBJ2-1, with 10 bases fitting TRBD2. The J segment lost 4 bases and the V segment lost 0 bases, leaving 3 bases of the junction unmatched. CDR1 is LGHNA, CDR2 YSLEER, per germline. The CDR3 is made up of 16 amino acids. CDR3 in amino acids: CASSQEAAGGYNEQFF. CDR3 nucleotides: TGCGCCAGCAGCCAAGAAGCAGCGGGAGGGTACAATGAGCAGTTCTTC.

The chain combines TRBV5-4 with TRBJ2-7, with D possibly TRBD1 on 5 matching bases. CDR3 size: 14 residues. Trimming stripped 0 bases from V and 2 bases from J, with 9 bases between. The germline CDR1 and CDR2 sequences are SGHNT and YYREEE (reference sequence). CDR3 protein: CASSLVDSTYEQYF. The CDR3 coding sequence is TGTGCCAGCAGCTTGGTTGACAGTACCTACGAGCAGTACTTC.

This clone was observed a few times. J is TRBJ1-5 and V is TRBV11-2; the D gene is possibly TRBD1 (5 bases). The CDR3 is 13 amino acids. The germline V gene encodes CDR1 SGHAT and CDR2 FQNNGV. The germline V and J ends were trimmed by 6 bases and 7 bases, with 13 bases remaining between them. The CDR3 spells CASSISGGQPQHF. The CDR3 nucleotides read TGTGCCAGCAGTATTAGCGGGGGGCAGCCCCAGCATTTT.

The V call is TRBV29-1, the J call TRBJ2-7, with D uncertain. There are 13 residues in the CDR3. V lost 4 bases and J 3 bases, leaving 13 bases between the germline ends. CDR1 and CDR2 (germline): SQVTM, ANQGSEA. CDR3 residues: CSVGNGEHYEQYF. The CDR3 DNA is TGCAGCGTTGGAAACGGTGAGCACTACGAGCAGTACTTC.

The V gene is TRBV2, the J gene TRBJ1-5; D ambiguous. This CDR3 has 15 amino acids. V shed 8 bases and J shed 0 bases, with 14 bases lying between them. From germline, CDR1 is SNHLY and CDR2 FYNNEI. CDR3 residues: CASDPGEYSNQPQHF. In DNA form, the CDR3 reads TGTGCCAGCGATCCCGGGGAGTATAGCAATCAGCCCCAGCATTTT.

This clone has only one observation. J is TRBJ1-2 and V is TRBV5-1; D unresolved. The CDR3 has 14 amino acids. Germline values: CDR1 SGHRS, CDR2 YFSETQ. The germline V and J ends were trimmed by 1 base and 8 bases, with 15 bases remaining between them. CDR3: CASSLSEVVEGYTF. In DNA form, the CDR3 reads TGCGCCAGCAGCTTGTCCGAGGTAGTGGAGGGCTACACCTTC.

This clone was seen repeatedly, ten times or more. The V gene is TRBV5-6, the J gene TRBJ1-4; D is ambiguous. There are 15 residues in the CDR3. Germline CDR1 SGHDT, CDR2 YYEEEE. The V end was cut by 3 bases, the J end by 5 bases, with 14 bases between. CDR3: CASSSATQLNEKLFF. DNA for the CDR3: TGTGCCAGCAGCTCAGCGACCCAGTTAAATGAAAAACTGTTTTTT.

Only one count was recorded for this clone. The V call is TRBV19, the J call TRBJ2-1; 7 bases map to TRBD2. Germline loops: CDR1 LNHDA, CDR2 SQIVND (reference sequence). The J segment lost 4 bases and the V segment lost 3 bases, leaving 18 bases of the junction unmatched. The CDR3 loop spans 19 amino acids. CDR3 sequence (DNA): TGTGCCAGTAGTATCCGGCTAGCGGACGCAACACAACGGTACAATGAGCAGTTCTTC. The encoded protein is CASSIRLADATQRYNEQFF.

This chain joins TRBV27 and TRBJ1-2; TRBD1 is a possible D gene (5 bases). The V and J ends lost 6 bases and 4 bases respectively, with 15 bases between them. This CDR3 has 14 amino acids. Germline loops: CDR1 MNHEY, CDR2 SMNVEV (reference sequence). In nucleotides, the CDR3 is TGTGCCAGCAGACGAGGACACGCCCTCTATGGCTACACCTTC. This encodes CASRRGHALYGYTF.

The chain recombines TRBV6-6 with TRBJ1-1, with D hard to call. The V and J ends lost 2 bases and 5 bases respectively, with 3 bases between them. From germline, CDR1 is MNHNY and CDR2 SVGAGI (reference sequence). The CDR3 is 11 amino acids. In DNA form, the CDR3 reads TGTGCCAGCAGTTACCAAACTGAAGCTTTCTTT. Amino acids: CASSYQTEAFF.